The T cell receptor (beta chain) described here comes from a study of OX40 agonist ivuxolimab in advanced cancers. This table comes from immunoSEQ multiplex PCR, and its TCRdb copy is limited to in-frame clones, with some not included. The sample shows 76,000 or so clones, around 85% of them seen only once. Germline V CDR1 and CDR2: MNHEY, SVGAGI. The CDR3 is 15 residues long. Trimming at V came to 6 bases and at J to 3 bases, leaving 8 bases not matched to a gene. The sample holds a few counts of this clone. This specimen was CD4+ or CD8+ T cells sorted from blood, taken in a trial of the OX40 agonist ivuxolimab. The receptor was derived from an adult with an advanced solid tumor such as melanoma, head and neck, liver or kidney cancer. This chain connects TRBV6-5 to TRBJ2-7; 10 bases are a match to TRBD1. The CDR3: CASSHRTGGNYEQYF. The CDR3 DNA follows: TGTGCCAGCAGCCATCGGACAGGGGGGAACTACGAGCAGTACTTC.